These 9 T cell receptor beta chains were sequenced from one sample in a study of blood T cell repertoires in COVID-19. Sequenced by immunoSEQ multiplex PCR; TCRdb stores in-frame clones only, minus some. The sample contains some 200,000 clones, about 90% of which appear only once. Sequenced material: PBMCs or T cells enriched from blood (not recorded which). All receptors derive from a woman between 18 and 30 years old who had recovered from COVID-19.

The chain uses TRBV11-2 and TRBJ1-3; 8 bases are shared with TRBD1. Trimming at V came to 5 bases and at J to 2 bases, leaving 5 bases not matched to a gene. CDR3 length equals 15 residues. Germline CDR1 reads SGHAT; CDR2 reads FQNNGV. CDR3 in DNA: TGTGCCAGCAGCCCCCGGACAGGGACTGGAAACACCATATATTTT. Its translation is CASSPRTGTGNTIYF.

This rearrangement joins TRBV28 to TRBJ1-5, with a possible D match to TRBD1 (6 bases). The V end was cut by 6 bases, the J end by 3 bases, with 15 bases between. This CDR3 spans 15 amino acids. CDR1 is MDHEN and CDR2 is SYDVKM in the germline V gene. DNA of the CDR3: TGTGCCAGCAGCCACGGCTGGGACAACAATCAGCCCCAGCATTTT. Its protein product is CASSHGWDNNQPQHF.

The chain carries TRBV6-1 and TRBJ2-5, with 13 bases identical to TRBD2. The CDR3 has 17 residues. The junction had 8 bases not matched to a gene; V was cut back by 0 bases and J by 7 bases. CDR1 is MNHNS, CDR2 SASEGT, per germline. CDR3 sequence (DNA): TGTGCCAGCAGTGAAGCGCGGACTAGCGGGGGCAGAACGACCCAGTACTTC. Its translation: CASSEARTSGGRTTQYF.

Here the CDR3 reads CASSIKNSYNEQFF. The CDR3 bases are TGTGCCAGTAGTATTAAAAACTCCTACAATGAGCAGTTCTTC. The chain is built from TRBV19 and TRBJ2-1, with D unresolved. V was cut by 3 bases and J by 0 bases, with 6 bases left in between. Germline CDR1 LNHDA, CDR2 SQIVND (reference sequence). CDR3 length: 14 residues.

J is TRBJ2-1 and V is TRBV21-1; TRBD1, as called in the table, went unchecked against the DNA. TRBV21-1 is a known pseudogene. The CDR3 covers 15 residues. Written as DNA, the CDR3 is TGTGCCAGCAGCACCCGGGACAGGATTGACAATGAGCAGTTCTTC. It yields the protein CASSTRDRIDNEQFF.

V is TRBV28 and J is TRBJ2-3; 7 nucleotides line up with TRBD1. Germline V gives CDR1 MDHEN, CDR2 SYDVKM. V gave up 10 bases and J gave up 5 bases; unmatched junction bases: 9. This CDR3 is 13 amino acids long. CDR3 residues: CATKDRFRDTQYF. The CDR3 nucleotides are TGTGCCACCAAGGACAGGTTCAGAGATACGCAGTATTTT.

The chain joins TRBV24-1 to TRBJ1-5, with D possibly TRBD1 on 6 matching bases. V was shortened by 8 bases and J by 6 bases, with 22 bases between the two germline ends. Germline loops: CDR1 KGHDR, CDR2 SFDVKD. The CDR3 loop spans 16 amino acids. CDR3: CATKTSRLRGTQPQHF. The CDR3 DNA is TGTGCCACCAAGACCTCCCGATTAAGGGGGACTCAGCCCCAGCATTTT.

The gene calls are TRBV2 and TRBJ2-1, with TRBD1 as a possible D gene (5 bases). The CDR3 has 13 residues. Germline CDR1 reads SNHLY; CDR2 reads FYNNEI. V dropped 5 bases and J dropped 7 bases, with 12 bases sitting between them. CDR3 coding DNA: TGTGCCAGCAGTCAAACAGGTGCGAATGAGCAGTTCTTC. This codes for CASSQTGANEQFF.

The chain couples TRBV28 to TRBJ1-1, with 7 nucleotides matching TRBD1. The CDR3 is 12 amino acids. The trim removed 5 bases at V and 10 bases at J, leaving 7 bases unmatched. Looked up from germline, CDR1 is MDHEN and CDR2 is SYDVKM. The CDR3 bases are TGTGCCAGCAGTAAGGGGGCCCACGCAGCTTTCTTT. Its translation: CASSKGAHAAFF.